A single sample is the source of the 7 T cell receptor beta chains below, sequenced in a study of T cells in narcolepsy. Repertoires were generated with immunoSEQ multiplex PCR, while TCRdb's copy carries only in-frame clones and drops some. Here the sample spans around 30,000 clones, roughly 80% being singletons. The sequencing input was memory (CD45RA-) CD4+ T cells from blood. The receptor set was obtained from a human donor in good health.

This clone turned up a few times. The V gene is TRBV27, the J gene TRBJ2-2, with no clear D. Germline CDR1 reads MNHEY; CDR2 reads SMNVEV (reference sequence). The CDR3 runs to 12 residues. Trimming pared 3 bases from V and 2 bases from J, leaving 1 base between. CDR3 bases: TGTGCCAGCAGTTTTAACACCGGGGAGCTGTTTTTT. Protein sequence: CASSFNTGELFF.

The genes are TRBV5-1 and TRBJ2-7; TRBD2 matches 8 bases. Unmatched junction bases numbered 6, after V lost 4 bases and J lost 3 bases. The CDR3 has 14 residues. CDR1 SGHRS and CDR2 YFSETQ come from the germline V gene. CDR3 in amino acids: CASSPSGTSYEQYF. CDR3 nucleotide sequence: TGCGCCAGCAGCCCCTCCGGGACTAGCTACGAGCAGTACTTC.

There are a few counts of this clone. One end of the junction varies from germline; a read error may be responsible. CDR3 in DNA: TGTGCCAGCTCCCCACCCCGGGCAGCGGAGAGCACAGATACGCAGTATTTT. Protein: CASSPPRAAESTDTQYF. The rearrangement uses TRBV18 and TRBJ2-3; tentative D call: TRBD2 (5 bases). The CDR3 runs 17 residues. Germline V gene data show CDR1 as KGHSH and CDR2 as LQKENI. Looking up the rest from reference TRBV18 and TRBJ2-3 gives the full variable domain: NAGVMQNPRHLVRRRGQEARLRCSPMKGHSHVYWYRQLPEEGLKFMVYLQKENIIDESGMPKERFSAEFPKEGPSILRIQQVVRGDSAAYFCASSPPRAAESTDTQYFGPGTRLTVL.

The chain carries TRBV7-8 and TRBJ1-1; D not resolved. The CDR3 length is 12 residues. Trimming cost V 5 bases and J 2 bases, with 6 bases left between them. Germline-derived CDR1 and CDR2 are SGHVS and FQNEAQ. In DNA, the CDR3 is TGTGCCAGCAGCATGTACAACACTGAAGCTTTCTTT. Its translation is CASSMYNTEAFF.

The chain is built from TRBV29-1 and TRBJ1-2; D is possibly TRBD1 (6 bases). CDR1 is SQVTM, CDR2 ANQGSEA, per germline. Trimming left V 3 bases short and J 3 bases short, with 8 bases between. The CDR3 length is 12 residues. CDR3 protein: CSVDAGDYGYTF. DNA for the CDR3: TGCAGCGTTGATGCAGGGGACTATGGCTACACCTTC.

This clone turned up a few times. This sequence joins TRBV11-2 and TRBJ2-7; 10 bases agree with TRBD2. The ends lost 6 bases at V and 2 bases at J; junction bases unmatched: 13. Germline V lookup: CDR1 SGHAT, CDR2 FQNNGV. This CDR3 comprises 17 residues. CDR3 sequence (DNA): TGTGCCAGCAGGGACCCCAGCGGGAGGGCCAGGACCTACGAGCAGTACTTC. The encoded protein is CASRDPSGRARTYEQYF. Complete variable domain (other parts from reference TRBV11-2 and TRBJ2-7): EAGVAQSPRYKIIEKRQSVAFWCNPISGHATLYWYQQILGQGPKLLIQFQNNGVVDDSQLPKDRFSAERLKGVDSTLKIQPAKLEDSAVYLCASRDPSGRARTYEQYFGPGTRLTVT.

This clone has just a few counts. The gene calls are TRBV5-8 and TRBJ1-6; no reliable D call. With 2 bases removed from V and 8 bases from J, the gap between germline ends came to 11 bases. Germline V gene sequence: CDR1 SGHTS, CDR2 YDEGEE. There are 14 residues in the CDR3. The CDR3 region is CASSFGGRYSPLHF. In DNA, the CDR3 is TGTGCCAGCAGCTTCGGCGGACGGTATTCACCCCTCCACTTT. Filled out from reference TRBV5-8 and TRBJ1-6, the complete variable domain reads EAGVTQSPTHLIKTRGQQATLRCSPISGHTSVYWYQQALGLGLQFLLWYDEGEERNRGNFPPRFSGRQFPNYSSELNVNALELEDSALYLCASSFGGRYSPLHFGNGTRLTVT.